Included here is one TCR beta chain sequence, with context. The data stem from a study of blood T cell repertoires in COVID-19. Study-level information: Samples taken during acute and convalescent COVID-19 were collected in the United States, Italy and Spain. The analysed material was cDNA or gDNA that came from T cells, B-cell-depleted T cells, or PBMCs.

Per the original data handling: How many nucleated cells were present was estimated from reference gene primer amplification. Libraries were prepared by immunoSEQ multiplex PCR; TCRdb keeps only in-frame clonotypes and omits some of them. The V and J calls and clone size are taken from that table; D and trimming were inferred from the DNA. The sample lists more than 300,000 clones; about 93% were seen once. The CDR3 covers 15 residues. V dropped 2 bases and J dropped 10; count of bases not matched to a gene: 10. The germline V gene has CDR1 MNHEY and CDR2 SMNVEV (reference sequence). The V call is TRBV27, the J call TRBJ2-1, with 8 positions matching TRBD1. The TCR comes from a young woman who had recovered from COVID-19. Sequenced: peripheral blood. CDR3 DNA: TGTGCCAGCAGTTTAGTCCCGGGACAGGAATACGAGCAGTTCTTC. It is translated as CASSLVPGQEYEQFF.